The rows below give T cell receptor beta chains drawn from one sample of a study of blood T cell repertoires in COVID-19. Some clones are missing from TCRdb's copy, which holds only in-frame ones; the method was immunoSEQ multiplex PCR. The sample includes 430,000 or so clones, 85% to 90% of them seen just once. The specimen sequenced was peripheral blood. The receptor source for this set is a man younger than 35 with COVID-19, enrolled during active disease. The CDR3 runs from the conserved cysteine through the conserved F or W. A D gene is named only where the DNA matches it firmly. The size of a clone is reported for some rows only, either as once, few or many, or as a class for expanded clones.

TRBV9	TRBJ2-1	TRBD2	NA	TGTGCCAGCAGCTCCACCGGGGGGGCCATCGTGGATGAGCAGTTCTTC	CASSSTGGAIVDEQFF
TRBV28	TRBJ2-3	TRBD2	NA	TGTGCCAGCTCCGGGGGGTTCACAGATACGCAGTATTTT	CASSGGFTDTQYF
TRBV6-1	TRBJ2-7	TRBD2	NA	TGTGCCAGCAGTGAATTGACTAGCGGGGGAGCCGAGCAGTACTTC	CASSELTSGGAEQYF
TRBV27	TRBJ1-3	NA	once	TGTGCCAGCAGTTTTTCAGGGGTCGGGTCTGGAAACACCATATATTTT	CASSFSGVGSGNTIYF
TRBV10-2	TRBJ2-1	NA	NA	TGCGCCAGCTCAGGATTCTACAATGAGCAGTTCTTC	CASSGFYNEQFF
TRBV3-1/TRBV3-2	TRBJ2-3	TRBD1	NA	TGTGCCAGCAGCCAAGTCATGGACAGGGTCTACACAGATACGCAGTATTTT	CASSQVMDRVYTDTQYF
TRBV6-5	TRBJ2-7	NA	once	TGTGCCATGGGGCCCTGGGGGGCCTACGAGCAGTACTTC	CAMGPWGAYEQYF
TRBV7-9	TRBJ1-5	TRBD1	NA	TGTGCCAGCAGCCGGACAGGGAAGGACCAGCCCCAGCATTTT	CASSRTGKDQPQHF
TRBV7-9	TRBJ2-7	TRBD2	few	TGTGCCAGCAGCTTAGCGGCGGGAGGTGTTCGGGCCTCCTACGAGCAGTACTTC	CASSLAAGGVRASYEQYF
TRBV6-6	TRBJ2-7	TRBD2	NA	TGTGCCAGCAGCTACCGCGGGGGGGGCTTTAATTACGAGCAGTACTTC	CASSYRGGGFNYEQYF
TRBV6-4	TRBJ2-1	NA	NA	TGTGCCAGCAGTGACGCGATTACAGGGTCTGAGCAGTTCTTC	CASSDAITGSEQFF
TRBV5-1	TRBJ2-3	TRBD2	NA	TGCGCCACCACCGGGACTAGCGGTTCAGATACGCAGTATTTT	CATTGTSGSDTQYF
TRBV9	TRBJ1-5	NA	few	TGTGCCAGCAGCGACCAACAGGAAAGGAATCAGCCCCAGCATTTT	CASSDQQERNQPQHF
TRBV7-3	TRBJ1-2	TRBD1	NA	TGTGCCAGCAGCTTGAGGACAGGGGTTGGCTACACCTTC	CASSLRTGVGYTF
TRBV6-5	TRBJ1-1	TRBD1	NA	TGTGCCAGCAGTTACTCCAGGGGGCAGGAAGCTTTCTTT	CASSYSRGQEAFF
TRBV7-2	TRBJ2-5	TRBD1	NA	TGTGCCAGCAGCCTCCGGGACAGACAAGAGACCCAGTACTTC	CASSLRDRQETQYF
TRBV18	TRBJ1-2	NA	NA	TGTGCCAGCTCACCAGAAGGACAGTGGGGCTACACCTTC	CASSPEGQWGYTF
TRBV3-1/TRBV3-2	TRBJ2-3	NA	NA	TGTGCCAGCAGCCAAGAGTGGGGCGGGGCCACAGATACGCAGTATTTT	CASSQEWGGATDTQYF
TRBV6-1	TRBJ1-6	NA	NA	TGTGCCAGCAGTGAATTGCGGGGCAACAATTCACCCCTCCACTTT	CASSELRGNNSPLHF
TRBV24-1	TRBJ1-2	TRBD1	NA	TGTGCCACCAGTGATCACTCCGGACAGGGCGCGTACACCTTC	CATSDHSGQGAYTF
TRBV6-5	TRBJ1-2	NA	NA	TGTGCCAGCACGCCAGCGATTGACTATGGCTACACCTTC	CASTPAIDYGYTF
TRBV2	TRBJ2-3	TRBD2	NA	TGTGCCAGCAGTGACAACACTAGCGGAGGTAGCACAGATACGCAGTATTTT	CASSDNTSGGSTDTQYF
TRBV5-1	TRBJ2-2	NA	NA	TGCGCCAGCTCCCCCCCGCTAGCGCACACCGGGGAGCTGTTTTTT	CASSPPLAHTGELFF
TRBV6-5	TRBJ2-1	TRBD2	NA	TGTGCCAGCAGTCCCGGGACTAGCGGGTACAATGAGCAGTTCTTC	CASSPGTSGYNEQFF
TRBV7-3	TRBJ2-7	NA	NA	TGTGCCAGCAGCTTAACAGGGGACTACGAGCAGTACTTC	CASSLTGDYEQYF
TRBV5-4	TRBJ2-5	TRBD1	NA	TGTGCCAGCAGCTTAGGGACAGGGTATGGAGAGACCCAGTACTTC	CASSLGTGYGETQYF
TRBV7-9	TRBJ2-5	TRBD2	NA	TGTGCCAGCAGCGCCGGGACTAGCGGGGGGTTGGGGGAGACCCAGTACTTC	CASSAGTSGGLGETQYF
TRBV7-9	TRBJ2-2	NA	few	TGTGCCAGCAGCTTAGGAACAGGGAACACCGGGGAGCTGTTTTTT	CASSLGTGNTGELFF
TRBV29-1	TRBJ2-1	TRBD2	NA	TGCAGCGCCACCGGACTAGATTCATACGATGAGCAGTTCTTC	CSATGLDSYDEQFF
TRBV6-6	TRBJ2-7	NA	NA	TGTGCCAGCAACCGAGGGGGAAGCTCCTACGAGCAGTACTTC	CASNRGGSSYEQYF
TRBV29-1	TRBJ2-5	NA	NA	TGCAGCGTTGAAGCTATCCAAGAGACCCAGTACTTC	CSVEAIQETQYF
TRBV15	TRBJ2-7	NA	NA	TGTGCCACCAGCAGGTTCCCTGGAGTGGACTACGAGCAGTACTTC	CATSRFPGVDYEQYF
TRBV21-1	TRBJ2-1	NA	NA	TGTGCCAGCAGCCCCCGGGAAAGGCGGGACAGGGGGAATGAGCAGTTCTTC	CASSPRERRDRGNEQFF
TRBV30	TRBJ1-1	TRBD1	NA	TGTGCCTGGGGACAGGGAGGGGGCACTGAAGCTTTCTTT	CAWGQGGGTEAFF
TRBV5-4	TRBJ2-5	NA	NA	TGTGCCAGCAGCTTCCCCCCGGGGGAGACCCAGTACTTC	CASSFPPGETQYF
TRBV11-2	TRBJ2-1	TRBD1	once	TGTGCCAGCAGCTTGTTAACCCTTCGACAGGGGGCGATTAACAATGAGCAGTTCTTC	CASSLLTLRQGAINNEQFF
TRBV5-1	TRBJ2-5	NA	NA	TGCGCCAGCAGCCTAGAAGAGACCCAGTACTTC	CASSLEETQYF
TRBV7-6	TRBJ2-5	TRBD2	NA	TGTGCCAGCAGCTTAAAGGGACTAGCGGTCGAAGAGACCCAGTACTTC	CASSLKGLAVEETQYF
TRBV6-5	TRBJ2-7	TRBD1	NA	TGTGCCAGCAGTACGACCGGGACAGGGACCCACGAGCAGTACTTC	CASSTTGTGTHEQYF
TRBV28	TRBJ1-4	TRBD1	NA	TGTGCCAGCAGTTTATACGGGACAGCAACTAATGAAAAACTGTTTTTT	CASSLYGTATNEKLFF
TRBV25-1	TRBJ2-2	TRBD2	NA	TGTGCCAGCAGTGAATATCACTCTAGCGGATTCACCGGGGAGCTGTTTTTT	CASSEYHSSGFTGELFF